This T cell receptor beta chain is from a study of regulatory T cells in long-lasting Graves disease. The germline gives CDR1 SGHAT, CDR2 FQNNGV. The CDR3 covers 14 residues. The V gene end was trimmed by 8 bases and the J gene end by 0 bases; junction bases not matched to a gene: 7. This clonotype showed up just once. A much larger clone differs by one base, so this may be a read error. The time point denotes: newly diagnosed GD, antithyroid drugs for less than 3 months. Extracted RNA from PBMCs served as the source of the TCR library. To make TCR beta libraries, researchers used iRepertoire HTBI primers and Arm-PCR of CDR3 regions. Per the original methods: Segment identification across samples yielded 60 to 80 TRBV and roughly 15 TRBJ segments. TCRdb used MiXCR to reprocess the multiplex PCR reads, holding one entry per CDR3 protein. What appears here as the V and J calls and clone size reflects TCRdb's work, not the paper's. The sample has some 250,000 distinct CDR3 sequences; 18% are singletons.

The same sample was also used in a study of T cells in Graves' hyperthyroidism and ophthalmopathy. That publication notes: Blood samples included most of the expanded thyroid clonotypes exceeding 0.001.

The sample here was peripheral blood mononuclear cells (PBMCs), taken at new diagnosis, from a patient treated with antithyroid drugs. The chain employs TRBV11-2 and TRBJ2-7; TRBD1 aligns across 7 bases. This receptor was obtained from a woman under 40 with Graves disease. The CDR3 loop is CASGRDRDSYEQYF. DNA for the CDR3: TGTGCCAGCGGCAGGGACAGAGACTCCTACGAGCAGTACTTC.